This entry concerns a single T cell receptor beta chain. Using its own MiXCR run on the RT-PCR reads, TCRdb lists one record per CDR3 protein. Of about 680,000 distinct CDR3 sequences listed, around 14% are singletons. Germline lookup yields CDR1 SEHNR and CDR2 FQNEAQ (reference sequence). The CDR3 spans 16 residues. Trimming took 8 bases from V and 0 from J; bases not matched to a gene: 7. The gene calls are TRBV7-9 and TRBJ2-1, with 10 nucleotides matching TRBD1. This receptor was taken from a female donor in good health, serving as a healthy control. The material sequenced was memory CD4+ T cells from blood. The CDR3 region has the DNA TGTGCCAGCCGGGGACAGGGGCCAAGCTCCTACAATGAGCAGTTCTTC. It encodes CASRGQGPSSYNEQFF.